This TCR beta chain was recovered during a study of T cell responses to AZD1222 COVID-19 vaccine. V lost 1 base to trimming and J lost 4 bases; unmatched junction nucleotides: 1. From germline, CDR1 is SGHNT and CDR2 YENEEA. The CDR3 is 15 amino acids. TCRdb's table, derived via immunoSEQ multiplex PCR, lists solely in-frame clones and lacks some. Here the sample spans some 99,000 clones, 70% to 90% being singletons. The chain has TRBV11-3 and TRBJ2-1; 10 positions agree with TRBD1. The material was peripheral blood, obtained on day 0 of AZD1222 vaccination. This TCR was recovered from an adult in good health. CDR3: CASSLGTGGYNEQFF. The DNA for the CDR3 is TGTGCCAGCAGCTTAGGGACAGGGGGATACAATGAGCAGTTCTTC.